The rows below give T cell receptor beta chains drawn from one sample of a study of PD-L1 blockade in urothelial cancer. Data came from immunoSEQ multiplex PCR; TCRdb stores just in-frame clones and leaves some out. The sample records 40,000 to 55,000 clones, roughly nine tenths being singletons. The sample was PBMCs, taken around atezolizumab (anti-PD-L1) treatment. The source is a man in his 70s with urothelial cancer. Each CDR3 is given with its conserved first and last residue. A D gene is named only where the DNA matches it firmly. Size is stated for part of the rows, as once, few or many counts, or as a class when the clone is expanded.

j_gene | v_gene | d_gene | abundance | CDR3aa | CDR3nt
TRBJ2-7 | TRBV7-9 | TRBD1 | once | CASSWAGDRGDEQYF | TGTGCCAGCAGCTGGGCCGGAGACAGGGGGGACGAGCAGTACTTC
TRBJ1-5 | TRBV19 | TRBD1 | . | CASKTWDSPTSNQPQHF | TGTGCCAGTAAAACTTGGGACAGTCCTACTTCCAATCAGCCCCAGCATTTT
TRBJ2-2 | TRBV27 | TRBD2 | . | CASSSKPGGLTGELFF | TGTGCCAGCAGTTCCAAGCCGGGAGGACTCACCGGGGAGCTGTTTTTT
TRBJ2-7 | TRBV11-1 | . | . | CASSRRRPPYEQYF | TGTGCCAGCAGCCGCCGGCGGCCCCCCTACGAGCAGTACTTC
TRBJ2-5 | TRBV4-1 | TRBD2 | . | CASSQAPTAGVETQYF | TGCGCCAGCAGCCAAGCCCCCACAGCGGGAGTGGAGACCCAGTACTTC
TRBJ2-7 | TRBV23-1 | . | . | CASSQSKEEPLQGEQYF | TGCGCCAGCAGTCAATCAAAGGAAGAACCTCTCCAGGGGGAGCAGTACTTC
TRBJ1-1 | TRBV6-1 | . | . | CASSPARGLGTEAFF | TGTGCCAGCAGTCCCGCCAGGGGTTTAGGCACTGAAGCTTTCTTT
TRBJ2-1 | TRBV5-6 | . | . | CASSLEVRNEQFF | TGTGCCAGCAGCTTGGAAGTCAGGAATGAGCAGTTCTTC
TRBJ2-3 | TRBV5-1 | TRBD2 | . | CASSLGSGRGSDTQYF | TGCGCCAGCAGCTTGGGTAGCGGGAGAGGCTCAGATACGCAGTATTTT